The rows below give T cell receptor beta chains drawn from one sample of a study of CD8+ T cells in alopecia areata. Here immunoSEQ multiplex PCR was the method, and the copy in TCRdb shows in-frame clones only, minus some. The sample has 190,000 or so clones; roughly 62% are singletons. This specimen consisted of CD8+ T cells sorted from blood, obtained at week 24, from a patient treated with tofacitinib. These receptors all stem from a human donor with alopecia areata. Both conserved end residues are part of each CDR3. Each record gives: J gene, clone size, CDR3 length, V gene, D gene, CDR3 DNA, CDR3 protein. D genes are given only for firm matches. Clone sizes are given selectively: once, few, many, or a class where the clone is expanded.

j_call: TRBJ2-5; clone_size: .; cdr3_length: 14; v_call: TRBV7-9; d_call: .; cdr3_nt: TGTGCCAGCAGCTTAGTAGGTGTCGGGAAGACCCAGTACTTC; cdr3_aa: CASSLVGVGKTQYF
j_call: TRBJ2-5; clone_size: .; cdr3_length: 16; v_call: TRBV4-2; d_call: TRBD2; cdr3_nt: TGTGCCAGCAGCCAAGATAGCGGGGGGTACCAAGAGACCCAGTACTTC; cdr3_aa: CASSQDSGGYQETQYF
j_call: TRBJ2-7; clone_size: .; cdr3_length: 17; v_call: TRBV6-1; d_call: .; cdr3_nt: TGTGCCAGCAGTGAGTTGGGGACTACAGGGATCTCCTACGAGCAGTACTTC; cdr3_aa: CASSELGTTGISYEQYF
j_call: TRBJ2-7; clone_size: few; cdr3_length: 15; v_call: TRBV29-1; d_call: .; cdr3_nt: TGCAGCGTTTTGGGCCGGGGCCCCTTCTCCTACGAGCAGTACTTC; cdr3_aa: CSVLGRGPFSYEQYF
j_call: TRBJ1-3; clone_size: .; cdr3_length: 14; v_call: TRBV2; d_call: .; cdr3_nt: TGTGCCAGCAGTGACAGCGCTTTCGGAAACACCATATATTTT; cdr3_aa: CASSDSAFGNTIYF
j_call: TRBJ1-2; clone_size: .; cdr3_length: 15; v_call: TRBV5-6; d_call: .; cdr3_nt: TGTGCCAGCAGCTCAGGAACCGGGCTTAGTAGTGGCTACACCTTC; cdr3_aa: CASSSGTGLSSGYTF
j_call: TRBJ2-6; clone_size: .; cdr3_length: 19; v_call: TRBV23-1; d_call: TRBD1; cdr3_nt: TGCGCCAGCTTCACCGGTAGGGGGCGTCCCAGCTCTGGGGCCAACGTCCTGACTTTC; cdr3_aa: CASFTGRGRPSSGANVLTF
j_call: TRBJ2-5; clone_size: .; cdr3_length: 15; v_call: TRBV5-1; d_call: TRBD1; cdr3_nt: TGCGCCAGCAGCTCGGGGACAGGGGGCACCGAGACCCAGTACTTC; cdr3_aa: CASSSGTGGTETQYF
j_call: TRBJ1-5; clone_size: few; cdr3_length: 14; v_call: TRBV30; d_call: .; cdr3_nt: TGTGCCTGGAGTAGACCGTATGGGGAGAAGCCCCAGCATTTT; cdr3_aa: CAWSRPYGEKPQHF
j_call: TRBJ1-2; clone_size: .; cdr3_length: 13; v_call: TRBV27; d_call: .; cdr3_nt: TGTGCCAGCAGTCCCGGGACGCACTATGGCTACACCTTC; cdr3_aa: CASSPGTHYGYTF
j_call: TRBJ2-1; clone_size: .; cdr3_length: 14; v_call: TRBV7-9; d_call: .; cdr3_nt: TGTGCCAGCGAGGAGGGTAGGGGAGTCGGTGAGCAGTTCTTC; cdr3_aa: CASEEGRGVGEQFF
j_call: TRBJ1-2; clone_size: .; cdr3_length: 11; v_call: TRBV5-6; d_call: .; cdr3_nt: TGTGCCAGCAGCGTCGGGTACGGCTACACCTTC; cdr3_aa: CASSVGYGYTF
j_call: TRBJ1-2; clone_size: .; cdr3_length: 10; v_call: TRBV10-2; d_call: TRBD1; cdr3_nt: TGCGCCAGCAGGGACAGGGGAAACACCTTC; cdr3_aa: CASRDRGNTF
j_call: TRBJ2-1; clone_size: few; cdr3_length: 13; v_call: TRBV5-6; d_call: .; cdr3_nt: TGTGCCAGCAGCCCCGTCGGGGACAATGAGCAGTTCTTC; cdr3_aa: CASSPVGDNEQFF
j_call: TRBJ1-2; clone_size: .; cdr3_length: 16; v_call: TRBV9; d_call: .; cdr3_nt: TGTGCCAGCAGCTCCATTCCCCAGACAGTCACCTATGGCTACACCTTC; cdr3_aa: CASSSIPQTVTYGYTF
j_call: TRBJ1-5; clone_size: few; cdr3_length: 15; v_call: TRBV11-2; d_call: TRBD1; cdr3_nt: TGTGCCAGCAGCTCACAGGGGGGACGCAATCAGCCCCAGCATTTT; cdr3_aa: CASSSQGGRNQPQHF
j_call: TRBJ2-5; clone_size: .; cdr3_length: 15; v_call: TRBV13; d_call: .; cdr3_nt: TGTGCCAGCAGCTTCGACCGGGACGATCAAGAGACCCAGTACTTC; cdr3_aa: CASSFDRDDQETQYF
j_call: TRBJ1-1; clone_size: few; cdr3_length: 13; v_call: TRBV29-1; d_call: .; cdr3_nt: TGCAGCGTTGACCGAACTACGAACACTGAAGCTTTCTTT; cdr3_aa: CSVDRTTNTEAFF
j_call: TRBJ2-1; clone_size: .; cdr3_length: 11; v_call: TRBV13; d_call: .; cdr3_nt: TGTGCCAGCAGCTCGGGTAATGAGCAGTTCTTC; cdr3_aa: CASSSGNEQFF
j_call: TRBJ2-7; clone_size: few; cdr3_length: 13; v_call: TRBV5-6; d_call: TRBD1; cdr3_nt: TGTGCCAGCAGCTGGGGACAGTCCTACGAGCAGTACTTC; cdr3_aa: CASSWGQSYEQYF
j_call: TRBJ2-2; clone_size: .; cdr3_length: 16; v_call: TRBV27; d_call: TRBD1; cdr3_nt: TGTGCCAGCAGTTGGCAGGGGGCGTTGAACACCGGGGAGCTGTTTTTT; cdr3_aa: CASSWQGALNTGELFF
j_call: TRBJ2-2; clone_size: .; cdr3_length: 11; v_call: TRBV20-1; d_call: .; cdr3_nt: TGCAGTGCTAGGACACTCGGGGAGCTGTTTTTT; cdr3_aa: CSARTLGELFF
j_call: TRBJ1-1; clone_size: few; cdr3_length: 16; v_call: TRBV23-1; d_call: .; cdr3_nt: TGCGCCAGCAGTCAACCTCTCGGGCACCCAAACACTGAAGCTTTCTTT; cdr3_aa: CASSQPLGHPNTEAFF
j_call: TRBJ1-2; clone_size: once; cdr3_length: 12; v_call: TRBV9; d_call: .; cdr3_nt: TGTGCCTCCGAGACGGTGAACTATGGCTACACCTTC; cdr3_aa: CASETVNYGYTF
j_call: TRBJ1-2; clone_size: .; cdr3_length: 15; v_call: TRBV30; d_call: .; cdr3_nt: TGTGCCTGGAGTCCGACGCGCAGGGCGAACTATGGCTACACCTTC; cdr3_aa: CAWSPTRRANYGYTF
j_call: TRBJ1-1; clone_size: .; cdr3_length: 14; v_call: TRBV9; d_call: TRBD1; cdr3_nt: TGTGCCAGCAGCCCGGACAGGGGGGACACTGAAGCTTTCTTT; cdr3_aa: CASSPDRGDTEAFF
j_call: TRBJ1-1; clone_size: .; cdr3_length: 12; v_call: TRBV19; d_call: .; cdr3_nt: TGTGCCAGTAGTATAAGAGACACTGAAGCTTTCTTT; cdr3_aa: CASSIRDTEAFF
j_call: TRBJ2-5; clone_size: few; cdr3_length: 15; v_call: TRBV7-9; d_call: .; cdr3_nt: TGTGCCAGCAGCTTCCAATACAGGACTCAAGAGACCCAGTACTTC; cdr3_aa: CASSFQYRTQETQYF
j_call: TRBJ1-1; clone_size: few; cdr3_length: 13; v_call: TRBV11-2; d_call: .; cdr3_nt: TGTGCCAGCAGCTTGTTAGGGAACACTGAAGCTTTCTTT; cdr3_aa: CASSLLGNTEAFF
j_call: TRBJ1-4; clone_size: .; cdr3_length: 13; v_call: TRBV25-1; d_call: .; cdr3_nt: TGTGCCAGCAGTGAGGGAGGGAGTGAAAAACTGTTTTTT; cdr3_aa: CASSEGGSEKLFF
j_call: TRBJ1-2; clone_size: .; cdr3_length: 15; v_call: TRBV5-4; d_call: .; cdr3_nt: TGTGCCAGCAGCTTCTTAACAGACTCCAGCTATGGCTACACCTTC; cdr3_aa: CASSFLTDSSYGYTF
j_call: TRBJ1-2; clone_size: .; cdr3_length: 13; v_call: TRBV5-4; d_call: TRBD1; cdr3_nt: TGTGCCAGCAGCCATCAGGGGGGCTATGGCTACACCTTC; cdr3_aa: CASSHQGGYGYTF
j_call: TRBJ2-7; clone_size: .; cdr3_length: 12; v_call: TRBV30; d_call: .; cdr3_nt: TGTGCCTGGAGTGGGAGCGGCTACGAGCAGTACTTC; cdr3_aa: CAWSGSGYEQYF
j_call: TRBJ2-5; clone_size: .; cdr3_length: 12; v_call: TRBV25-1; d_call: .; cdr3_nt: TGTGCCAGCAGTGGACCGAGAGAGACCCAGTACTTC; cdr3_aa: CASSGPRETQYF
j_call: TRBJ2-1; clone_size: .; cdr3_length: 13; v_call: TRBV5-6; d_call: TRBD1; cdr3_nt: TGTGCCACGGGCCAGGGGGCCTACAATGAGCAGTTCTTC; cdr3_aa: CATGQGAYNEQFF
j_call: TRBJ2-1; clone_size: .; cdr3_length: 12; v_call: TRBV5-6; d_call: .; cdr3_nt: TGTGCCAGCAGCTTGATCCAGTTAAGGCAGTTCTTC; cdr3_aa: CASSLIQLRQFF
j_call: TRBJ2-3; clone_size: .; cdr3_length: 12; v_call: TRBV6-5; d_call: .; cdr3_nt: TGTGCCAGCAGTCTTACTGGGGATACGCAGTATTTT; cdr3_aa: CASSLTGDTQYF
j_call: TRBJ1-2; clone_size: few; cdr3_length: 15; v_call: TRBV7-2; d_call: .; cdr3_nt: TGTGCCAGCACCCAGGGTGGGTTCGGAGCCTATGGCTACACCTTC; cdr3_aa: CASTQGGFGAYGYTF
j_call: TRBJ1-2; clone_size: .; cdr3_length: 15; v_call: TRBV30; d_call: TRBD1; cdr3_nt: TGTGCCTGCGAAGCCGGGACAGGGGATAACTATGGCTACACCTTC; cdr3_aa: CACEAGTGDNYGYTF
j_call: TRBJ2-7; clone_size: .; cdr3_length: 14; v_call: TRBV6-6; d_call: .; cdr3_nt: TGTGCCAGCAGTTACAGCGACGGATCCTACGAGCAGTACTTC; cdr3_aa: CASSYSDGSYEQYF
j_call: TRBJ1-2; clone_size: .; cdr3_length: 12; v_call: TRBV30; d_call: .; cdr3_nt: TGTGCCTGCCAGGGGATTCGCTATGGCTACACCTTC; cdr3_aa: CACQGIRYGYTF
j_call: TRBJ2-2; clone_size: .; cdr3_length: 12; v_call: TRBV30; d_call: .; cdr3_nt: TGTGCCTGGAGTGACCACACCGGGGAGCTGTTTTTT; cdr3_aa: CAWSDHTGELFF
j_call: TRBJ1-5; clone_size: .; cdr3_length: 16; v_call: TRBV4-1; d_call: .; cdr3_nt: TGCGCCAGCAGCCAAACCGACAGATATAGCAATCAGCCCCAGCATTTT; cdr3_aa: CASSQTDRYSNQPQHF
j_call: TRBJ2-7; clone_size: .; cdr3_length: 15; v_call: TRBV14; d_call: .; cdr3_nt: TGTGCCAGCAGCCACCCCGAGGAGGGGTTATACGAGCAGTACTTC; cdr3_aa: CASSHPEEGLYEQYF
j_call: TRBJ2-5; clone_size: .; cdr3_length: 15; v_call: TRBV2; d_call: TRBD2; cdr3_nt: TGTGCCAGCAGCGGACTAGCGGGGGACAGGGAGACCCAGTACTTC; cdr3_aa: CASSGLAGDRETQYF